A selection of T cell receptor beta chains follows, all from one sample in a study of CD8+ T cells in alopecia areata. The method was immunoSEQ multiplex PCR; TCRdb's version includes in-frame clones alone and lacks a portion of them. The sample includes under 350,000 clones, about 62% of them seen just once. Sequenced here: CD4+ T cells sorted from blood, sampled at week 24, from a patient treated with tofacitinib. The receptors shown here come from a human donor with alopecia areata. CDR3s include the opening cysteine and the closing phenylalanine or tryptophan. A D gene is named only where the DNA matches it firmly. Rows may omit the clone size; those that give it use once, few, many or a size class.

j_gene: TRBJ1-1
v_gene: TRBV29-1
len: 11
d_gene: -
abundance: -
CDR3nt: TGCAGCGTTGCTGAAGGATCTGAAGCTTTCTTT
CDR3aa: CSVAEGSEAFF

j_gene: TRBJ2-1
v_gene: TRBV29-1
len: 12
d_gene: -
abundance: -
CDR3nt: TGCAGCGTTGGTCAGTCCTACAATGAGCAGTTCTTC
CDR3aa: CSVGQSYNEQFF

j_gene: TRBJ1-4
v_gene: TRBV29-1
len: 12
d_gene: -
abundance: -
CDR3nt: TGCAGCGTTCTTGCAACTAATGAAAAACTGTTTTTT
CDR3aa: CSVLATNEKLFF

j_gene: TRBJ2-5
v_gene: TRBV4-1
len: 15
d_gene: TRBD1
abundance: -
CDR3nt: TGCGCCAGCAGCCAAGGGGACAGGGACAGGGAGACCCAGTACTTC
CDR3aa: CASSQGDRDRETQYF

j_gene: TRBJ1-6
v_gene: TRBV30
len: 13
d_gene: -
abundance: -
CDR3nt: TGTGCCTGGTCCGGAACCCGGGATTCACCCCTCCACTTT
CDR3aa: CAWSGTRDSPLHF

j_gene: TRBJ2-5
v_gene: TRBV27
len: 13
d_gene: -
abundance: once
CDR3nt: TGTGCCAGCAGTCCACCGGGACGAGAGACCCAGTACTTC
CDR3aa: CASSPPGRETQYF

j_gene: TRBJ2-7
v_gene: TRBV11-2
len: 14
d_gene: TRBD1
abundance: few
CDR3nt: TGTGCCAGCAGCTTAGAACCACAGGGGAACGAGCAGTACTTC
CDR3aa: CASSLEPQGNEQYF

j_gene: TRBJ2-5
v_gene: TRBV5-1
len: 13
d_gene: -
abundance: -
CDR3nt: TGCGCCAGCAGCTTCGGTAGCCAAGAGACCCAGTACTTC
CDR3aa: CASSFGSQETQYF

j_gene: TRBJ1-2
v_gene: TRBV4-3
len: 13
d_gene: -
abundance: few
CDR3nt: TGCGCCAGCAGCCAAGAAGGGGGCTATGGCTACACCTTC
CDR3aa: CASSQEGGYGYTF

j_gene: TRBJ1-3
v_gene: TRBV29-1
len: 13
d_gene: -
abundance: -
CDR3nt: TGCAGCGTTGAAGATCGACGGGGAAACACCATATATTTT
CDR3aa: CSVEDRRGNTIYF

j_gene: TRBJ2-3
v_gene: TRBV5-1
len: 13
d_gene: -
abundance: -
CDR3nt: TGCGCCAGCAGCTTTTCGTCTACAGATACGCAGTATTTT
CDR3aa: CASSFSSTDTQYF

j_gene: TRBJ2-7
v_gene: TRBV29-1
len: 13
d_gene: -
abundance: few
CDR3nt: TGCAGCGTCGCTCGGGGGAACCCCTACGAGCAGTACTTC
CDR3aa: CSVARGNPYEQYF

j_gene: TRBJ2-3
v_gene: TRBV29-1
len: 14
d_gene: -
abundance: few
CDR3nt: TGCAGCGCCTTTCGGGGGTCTAGCACAGATACGCAGTATTTT
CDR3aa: CSAFRGSSTDTQYF

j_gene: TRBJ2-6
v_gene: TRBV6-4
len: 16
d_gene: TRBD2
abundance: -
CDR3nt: TGTGCCAGCAGTGCACTCGGGGGGTCTGGGGCCAACGTCCTGACTTTC
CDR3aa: CASSALGGSGANVLTF

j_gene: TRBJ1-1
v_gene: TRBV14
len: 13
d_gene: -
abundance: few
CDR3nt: TGTGCCAGCAGCGACTCCGGGAGCACTGAAGCTTTCTTT
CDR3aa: CASSDSGSTEAFF

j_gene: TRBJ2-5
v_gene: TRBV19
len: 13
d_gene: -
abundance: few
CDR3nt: TGTGCCAGTTCCGGGGGCAGGCTAGAGACCCAGTACTTC
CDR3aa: CASSGGRLETQYF

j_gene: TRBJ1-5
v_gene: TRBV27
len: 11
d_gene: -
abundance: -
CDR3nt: TGTGCCAGCGGAAGCAATCAGCCCCAGCATTTT
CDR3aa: CASGSNQPQHF

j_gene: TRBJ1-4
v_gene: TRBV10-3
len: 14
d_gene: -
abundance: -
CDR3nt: TGTGCCATCAGTGCAGGGAGGGGTAATGAAAAACTGTTTTTT
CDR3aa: CAISAGRGNEKLFF

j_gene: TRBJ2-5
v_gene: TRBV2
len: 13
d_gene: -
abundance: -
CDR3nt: TGTGCCAGCAAGTTTACTAGACAAGAGACCCAGTACTTC
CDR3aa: CASKFTRQETQYF

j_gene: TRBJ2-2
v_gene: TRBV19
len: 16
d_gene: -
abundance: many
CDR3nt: TGTGCCAGTAGTATCCCGCCGTCCCACTTTACGGGGGAGCTGTTTTTT
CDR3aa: CASSIPPSHFTGELFF

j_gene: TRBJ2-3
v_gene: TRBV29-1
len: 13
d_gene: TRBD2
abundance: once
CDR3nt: TGCAGCGTTCTAGCGGGGGGGCGAGATACGCAGTATTTT
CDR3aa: CSVLAGGRDTQYF

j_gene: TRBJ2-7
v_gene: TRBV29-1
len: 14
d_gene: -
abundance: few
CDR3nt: TGCAGCGTTGTATTCAGGCGCTACTCCTACGAGCAGTACTTC
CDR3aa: CSVVFRRYSYEQYF

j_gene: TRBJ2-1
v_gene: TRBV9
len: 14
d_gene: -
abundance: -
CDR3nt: TGTGCCAGCAGCGTAGTGGACAGTACCAGTGAGCAGTTCTTC
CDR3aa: CASSVVDSTSEQFF

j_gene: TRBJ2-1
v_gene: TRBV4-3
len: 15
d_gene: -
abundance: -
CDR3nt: TGCGCCAGCAGCCAAGCGGGGAGCTCCTACAATGAGCAGTTCTTC
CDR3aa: CASSQAGSSYNEQFF

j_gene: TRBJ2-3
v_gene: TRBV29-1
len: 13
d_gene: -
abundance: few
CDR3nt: TGCAGCGTCCGACAAGTTCTCACAGATACGCAGTATTTT
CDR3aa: CSVRQVLTDTQYF

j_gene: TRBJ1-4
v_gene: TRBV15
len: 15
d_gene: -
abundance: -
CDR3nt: TGTGCCACCAGCAGAGATCAGGGCGAAACTCAATGGCTGTTTTTT
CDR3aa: CATSRDQGETQWLFF

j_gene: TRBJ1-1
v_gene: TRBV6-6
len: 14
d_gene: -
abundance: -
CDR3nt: TGTGCCAGCAGCCCGGGACAAGCCAACCCCCTGGCTTTCTTT
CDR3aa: CASSPGQANPLAFF

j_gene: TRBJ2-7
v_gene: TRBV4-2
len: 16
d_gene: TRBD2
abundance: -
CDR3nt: TGTGCCAGCAGCTACCAATGGCCTAGCGGTGCCTACGAGCAGTACTTC
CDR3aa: CASSYQWPSGAYEQYF

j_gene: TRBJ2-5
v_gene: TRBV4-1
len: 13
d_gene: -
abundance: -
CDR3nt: TGCGCCAGCAGCCAGACGCTACAAGAGACCCAGTACTTC
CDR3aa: CASSQTLQETQYF

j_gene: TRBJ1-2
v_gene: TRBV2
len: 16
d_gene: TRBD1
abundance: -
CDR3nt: TGTGCCAGCAGTGAACGGGACAGGGGCAGCACCTATGGCTACACCTTC
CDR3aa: CASSERDRGSTYGYTF

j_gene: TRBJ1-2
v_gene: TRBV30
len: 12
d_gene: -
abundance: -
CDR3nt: TGTGCCTGGGGTCAGGGGTCCTATGGCTACACCTTC
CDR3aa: CAWGQGSYGYTF

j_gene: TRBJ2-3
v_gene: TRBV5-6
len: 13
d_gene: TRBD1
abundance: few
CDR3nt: TGTGCCAGCAGCGCAGGGGGCACAGGTACGCAGTATTTT
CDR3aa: CASSAGGTGTQYF

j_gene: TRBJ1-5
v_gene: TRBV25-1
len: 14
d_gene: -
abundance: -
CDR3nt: TGTGCCAGCAGTGAAACGGGCCGTAATCAGCCCCAGCATTTT
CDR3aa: CASSETGRNQPQHF

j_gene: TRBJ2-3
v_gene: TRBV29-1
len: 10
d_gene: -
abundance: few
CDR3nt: TGCAGCGTTGAACGCCATACGCAGTATTTT
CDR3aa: CSVERHTQYF

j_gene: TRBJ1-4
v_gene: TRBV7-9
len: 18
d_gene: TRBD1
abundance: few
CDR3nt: TGTGCCAGCAGCCTAGCGACAGGGCCGCTTTCGGGGAATGAAAAACTGTTTTTT
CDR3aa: CASSLATGPLSGNEKLFF

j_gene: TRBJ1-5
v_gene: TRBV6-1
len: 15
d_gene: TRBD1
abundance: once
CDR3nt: TGTGCCAGCAGTGATAGGACAGGGGTAAGTCAGCCCCAGCATTTT
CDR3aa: CASSDRTGVSQPQHF

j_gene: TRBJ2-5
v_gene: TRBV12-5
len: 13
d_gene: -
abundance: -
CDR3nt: TGTGCTAGTGGTTTGGTGGGGTTTGGGACCCAGTACTTC
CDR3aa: CASGLVGFGTQYF

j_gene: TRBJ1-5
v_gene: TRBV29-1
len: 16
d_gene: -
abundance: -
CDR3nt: TGCAGCGTTGAGGGAGGAGGGCCGACAGCAGAGCAGCCCCAGCATTTT
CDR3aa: CSVEGGGPTAEQPQHF

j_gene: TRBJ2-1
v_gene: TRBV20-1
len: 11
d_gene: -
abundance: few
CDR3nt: TGCAGCTGGACCCTATACAATGAGCAGTTCTTC
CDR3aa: CSWTLYNEQFF

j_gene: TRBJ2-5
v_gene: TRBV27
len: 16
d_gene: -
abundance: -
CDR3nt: TGTGCCAGCAGTTTATTCCCCAGCGGGCACCAAGAGACCCAGTACTTC
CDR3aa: CASSLFPSGHQETQYF

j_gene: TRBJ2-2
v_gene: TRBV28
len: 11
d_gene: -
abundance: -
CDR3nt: TGTGCCAGCAGTTCTCCTTCGGAGCTGTTTTTT
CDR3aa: CASSSPSELFF

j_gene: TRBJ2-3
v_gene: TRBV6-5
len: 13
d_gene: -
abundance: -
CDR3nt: TGTGCCAGCAGGATAGATCACACAGATACGCAGTATTTT
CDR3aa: CASRIDHTDTQYF

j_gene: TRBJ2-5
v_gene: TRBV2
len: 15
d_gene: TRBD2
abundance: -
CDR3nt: TGTGCCAGCAGTCGTACTAGCGGGGACCAAGAGACCCAGTACTTC
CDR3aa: CASSRTSGDQETQYF

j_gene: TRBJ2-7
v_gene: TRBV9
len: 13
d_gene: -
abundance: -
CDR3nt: TGTGCCAGCAGCGCCCTTCTGGACGCCAAGAAGTACTTC
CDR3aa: CASSALLDAKKYF

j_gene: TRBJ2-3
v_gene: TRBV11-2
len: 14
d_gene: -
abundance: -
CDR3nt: TGTGCCAGCAGCTCCCGGCTCGATGGAGATACGCAGTATTTT
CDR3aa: CASSSRLDGDTQYF

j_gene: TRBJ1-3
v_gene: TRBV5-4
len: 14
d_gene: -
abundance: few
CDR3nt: TGTGCCAGCAGCCCAACAGGGATCGGAAACACCATATATTTT
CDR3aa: CASSPTGIGNTIYF

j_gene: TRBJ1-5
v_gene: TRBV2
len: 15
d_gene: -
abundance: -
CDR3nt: TGTGCCAGCAGCAGACAGAGAGATAGCAATCAGCCCCAGCATTTT
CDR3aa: CASSRQRDSNQPQHF

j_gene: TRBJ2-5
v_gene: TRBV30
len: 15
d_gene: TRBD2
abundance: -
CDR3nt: TGTGCCTGGAGCCAGGGACTAGCGGCCCCCCTGACCCAGTACTTC
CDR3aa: CAWSQGLAAPLTQYF

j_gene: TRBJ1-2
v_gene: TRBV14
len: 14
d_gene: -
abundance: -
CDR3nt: TGTGCCAGCAGCCAAGGTCCGGGGGGCATTGGCTACACCTTC
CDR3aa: CASSQGPGGIGYTF

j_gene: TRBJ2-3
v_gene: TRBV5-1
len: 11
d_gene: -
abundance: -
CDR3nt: TGCGCCAGCAGTATAACAGATACGCAGTATTTT
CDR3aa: CASSITDTQYF

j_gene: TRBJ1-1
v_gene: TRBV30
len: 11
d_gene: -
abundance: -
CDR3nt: TGTGCCTGGAGCGTGAACTCTGAAGCTTTCTTT
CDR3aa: CAWSVNSEAFF

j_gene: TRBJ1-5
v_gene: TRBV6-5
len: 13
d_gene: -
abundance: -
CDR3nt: TGTGCCAGCAGTCGGACAGTCAATCAGCCCCAGCATTTT
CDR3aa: CASSRTVNQPQHF